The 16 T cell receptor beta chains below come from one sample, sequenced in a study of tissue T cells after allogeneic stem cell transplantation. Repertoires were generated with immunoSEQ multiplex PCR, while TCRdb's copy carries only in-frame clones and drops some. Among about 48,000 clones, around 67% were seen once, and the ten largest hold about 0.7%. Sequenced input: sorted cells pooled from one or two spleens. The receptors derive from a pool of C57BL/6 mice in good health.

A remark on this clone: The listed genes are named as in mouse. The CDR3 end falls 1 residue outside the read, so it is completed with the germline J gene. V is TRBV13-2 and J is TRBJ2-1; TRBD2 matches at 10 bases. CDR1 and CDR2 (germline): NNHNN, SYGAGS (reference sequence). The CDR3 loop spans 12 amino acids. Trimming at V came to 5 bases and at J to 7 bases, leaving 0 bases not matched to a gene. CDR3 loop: CASGTGGAEQFF. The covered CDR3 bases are TGTGCCAGCGGGACTGGGGGGGCTGAGCAGTTC.

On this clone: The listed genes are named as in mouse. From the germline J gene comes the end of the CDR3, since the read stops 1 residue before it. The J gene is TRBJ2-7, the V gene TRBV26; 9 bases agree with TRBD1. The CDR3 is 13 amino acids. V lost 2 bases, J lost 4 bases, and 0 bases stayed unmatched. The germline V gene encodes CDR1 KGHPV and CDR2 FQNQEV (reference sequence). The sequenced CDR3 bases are TGTGCCAGCAGTCTGGGGACAGGGTATGAACAGTAC. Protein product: CASSLGTGYEQY. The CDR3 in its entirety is CASSLGTGYEQYF.

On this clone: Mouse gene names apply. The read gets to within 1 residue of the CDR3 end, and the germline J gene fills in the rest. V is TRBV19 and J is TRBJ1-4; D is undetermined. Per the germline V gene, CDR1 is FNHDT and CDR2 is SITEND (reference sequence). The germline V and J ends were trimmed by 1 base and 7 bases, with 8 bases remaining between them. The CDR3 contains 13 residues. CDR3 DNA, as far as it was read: TGTGCCAGCAGTATACCGGGGAGCGAAAGATTATTT. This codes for CASSIPGSERLF. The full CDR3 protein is CASSIPGSERLFF.

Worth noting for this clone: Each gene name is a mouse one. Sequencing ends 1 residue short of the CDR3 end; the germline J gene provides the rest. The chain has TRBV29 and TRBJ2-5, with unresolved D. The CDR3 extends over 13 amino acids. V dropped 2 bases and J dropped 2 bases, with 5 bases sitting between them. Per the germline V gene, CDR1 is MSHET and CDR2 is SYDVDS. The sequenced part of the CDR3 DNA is TGTGCTAGCAGTTTACTGGTCCAAGACACCCAGTAC. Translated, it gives CASSLLVQDTQY. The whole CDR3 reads CASSLLVQDTQYF.

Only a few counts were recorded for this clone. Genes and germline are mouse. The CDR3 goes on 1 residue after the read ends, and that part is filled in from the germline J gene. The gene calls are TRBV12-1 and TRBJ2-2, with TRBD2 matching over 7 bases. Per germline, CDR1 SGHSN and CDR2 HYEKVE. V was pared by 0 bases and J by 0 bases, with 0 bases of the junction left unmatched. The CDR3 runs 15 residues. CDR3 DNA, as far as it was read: TGTGCCAGCTCTCTCCTGGGGGCAAACACCGGGCAGCTCTAC. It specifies CASSLLGANTGQLY. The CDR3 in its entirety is CASSLLGANTGQLYF.

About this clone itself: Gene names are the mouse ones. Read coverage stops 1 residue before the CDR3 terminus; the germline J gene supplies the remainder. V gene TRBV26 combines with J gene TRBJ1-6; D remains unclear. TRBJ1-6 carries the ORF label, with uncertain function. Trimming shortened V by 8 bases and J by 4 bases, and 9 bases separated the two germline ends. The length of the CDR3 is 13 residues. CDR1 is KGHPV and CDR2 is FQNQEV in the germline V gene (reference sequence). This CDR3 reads CASPRAYNSPLYF. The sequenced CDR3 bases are TGTGCCAGCCCCCGGGCGTATAATTCGCCCCTCTAC.

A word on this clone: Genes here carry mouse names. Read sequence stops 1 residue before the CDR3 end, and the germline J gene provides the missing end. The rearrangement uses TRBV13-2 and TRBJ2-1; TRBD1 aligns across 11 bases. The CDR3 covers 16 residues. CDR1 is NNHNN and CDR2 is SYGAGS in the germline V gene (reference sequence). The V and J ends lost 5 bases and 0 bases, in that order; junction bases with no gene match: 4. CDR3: CASGHGQGANYAEQFF. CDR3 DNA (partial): TGTGCCAGCGGCCATGGACAGGGGGCTAACTATGCTGAGCAGTTC.

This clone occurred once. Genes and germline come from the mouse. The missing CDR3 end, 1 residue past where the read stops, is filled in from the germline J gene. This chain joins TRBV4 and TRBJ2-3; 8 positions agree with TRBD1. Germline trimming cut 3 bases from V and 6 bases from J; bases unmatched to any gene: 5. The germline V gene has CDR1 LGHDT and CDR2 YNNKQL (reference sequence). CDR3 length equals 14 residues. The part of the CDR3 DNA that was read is TGTGCCAGCAGCTACAGGGGGCAGAAGGAAACGCTGTAT. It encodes CASSYRGQKETLY. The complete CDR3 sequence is CASSYRGQKETLYF.

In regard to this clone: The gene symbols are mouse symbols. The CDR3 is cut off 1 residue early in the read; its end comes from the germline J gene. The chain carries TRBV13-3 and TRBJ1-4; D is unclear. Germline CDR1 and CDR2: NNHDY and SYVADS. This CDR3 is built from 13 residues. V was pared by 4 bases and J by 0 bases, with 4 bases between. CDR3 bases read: TGTGCCAGCAGTCCCTTTTCCAACGAAAGATTATTT. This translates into CASSPFSNERLF. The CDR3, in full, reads CASSPFSNERLFF.

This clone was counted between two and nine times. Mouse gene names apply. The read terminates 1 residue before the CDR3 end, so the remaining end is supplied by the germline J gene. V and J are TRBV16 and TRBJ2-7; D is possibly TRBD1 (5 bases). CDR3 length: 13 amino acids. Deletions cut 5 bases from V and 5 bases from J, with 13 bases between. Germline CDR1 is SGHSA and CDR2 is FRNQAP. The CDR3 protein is CASSKTELDEQYF. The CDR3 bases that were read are TGTGCAAGCAGCAAGACAGAGTTGGATGAACAGTAC.

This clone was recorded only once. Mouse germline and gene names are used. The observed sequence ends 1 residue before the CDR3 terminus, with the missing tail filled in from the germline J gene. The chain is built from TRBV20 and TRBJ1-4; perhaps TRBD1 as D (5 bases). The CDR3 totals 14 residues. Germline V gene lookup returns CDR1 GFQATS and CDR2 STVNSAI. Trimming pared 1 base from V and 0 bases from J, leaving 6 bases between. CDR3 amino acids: CGARVGVSNERLFF. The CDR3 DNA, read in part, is TGTGGTGCTAGGGTGGGGGTTTCCAACGAAAGATTATTT.

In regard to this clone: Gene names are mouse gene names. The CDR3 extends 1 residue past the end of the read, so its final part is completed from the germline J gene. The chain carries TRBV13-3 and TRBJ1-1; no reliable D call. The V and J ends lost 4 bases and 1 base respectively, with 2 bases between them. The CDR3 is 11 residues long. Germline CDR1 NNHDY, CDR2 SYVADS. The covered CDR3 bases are TGTGCCAGCAGTAAAAACACAGAAGTCTTC. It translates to CASSKNTEVF. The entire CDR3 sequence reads CASSKNTEVFF.

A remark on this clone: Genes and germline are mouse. The sequenced part of the CDR3 DNA is TGCTCCAGCAGTCAATCGGACAGAAACACCTTGTAC. This gives the protein CSSSQSDRNTLY. The full-length CDR3 reads as CSSSQSDRNTLYF. This chain uses TRBV23 with TRBJ2-4; the table's TRBD1 call for D was not verified on the DNA. The read terminates 1 residue before the CDR3 end, so the remaining end is supplied by the germline J gene. Germline CDR1 is KGHTA and CDR2 is FQNQQP. The CDR3 totals 13 residues.

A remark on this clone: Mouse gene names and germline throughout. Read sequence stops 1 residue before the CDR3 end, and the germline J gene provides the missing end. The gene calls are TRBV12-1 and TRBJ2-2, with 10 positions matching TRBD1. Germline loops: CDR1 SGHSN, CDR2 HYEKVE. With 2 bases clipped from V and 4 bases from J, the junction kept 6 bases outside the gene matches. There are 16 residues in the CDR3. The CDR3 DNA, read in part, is TGTGCCAGCTCTCCTCCGGGACAGGGGTCCACCGGGCAGCTCTAC. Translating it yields CASSPPGQGSTGQLY. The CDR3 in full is CASSPPGQGSTGQLYF. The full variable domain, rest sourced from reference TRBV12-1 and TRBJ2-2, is DSGVVQSPRHIIKEKGGRSVLTCIPISGHSNVVWYQQTLGKELKFLIQHYEKVERDKGFLPSRFSVQQFDDYHSEMNMSALELEDSAMYFCASSPPGQGSTGQLYFGEGSKLTVL.

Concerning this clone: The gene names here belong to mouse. CDR3 loop: CASSDQGYTGQLYF. The covered CDR3 bases are TGTGCCAGCAGTGATCAGGGGTACACCGGGCAGCTCTAC. This chain connects TRBV13-1 to TRBJ2-2; D might be TRBD1 (6 bases). The read finishes 1 residue shy of the CDR3 end, and the germline J gene is used to complete it. The length of the CDR3 is 14 residues. Trimming cost V 1 base and J 3 bases, with 7 bases left between them. Germline V gene lookup returns CDR1 NSHNY and CDR2 SYGAGN.

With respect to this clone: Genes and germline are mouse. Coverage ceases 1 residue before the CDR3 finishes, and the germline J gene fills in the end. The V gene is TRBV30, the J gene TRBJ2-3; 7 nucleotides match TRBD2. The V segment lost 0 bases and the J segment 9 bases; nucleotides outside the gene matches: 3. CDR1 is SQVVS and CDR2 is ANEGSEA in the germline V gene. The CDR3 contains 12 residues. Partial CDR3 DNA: TGTAGTTCTAGAGAGGGGGGGGTCACGCTGTAT. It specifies CSSREGGVTLY. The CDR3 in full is CSSREGGVTLYF.